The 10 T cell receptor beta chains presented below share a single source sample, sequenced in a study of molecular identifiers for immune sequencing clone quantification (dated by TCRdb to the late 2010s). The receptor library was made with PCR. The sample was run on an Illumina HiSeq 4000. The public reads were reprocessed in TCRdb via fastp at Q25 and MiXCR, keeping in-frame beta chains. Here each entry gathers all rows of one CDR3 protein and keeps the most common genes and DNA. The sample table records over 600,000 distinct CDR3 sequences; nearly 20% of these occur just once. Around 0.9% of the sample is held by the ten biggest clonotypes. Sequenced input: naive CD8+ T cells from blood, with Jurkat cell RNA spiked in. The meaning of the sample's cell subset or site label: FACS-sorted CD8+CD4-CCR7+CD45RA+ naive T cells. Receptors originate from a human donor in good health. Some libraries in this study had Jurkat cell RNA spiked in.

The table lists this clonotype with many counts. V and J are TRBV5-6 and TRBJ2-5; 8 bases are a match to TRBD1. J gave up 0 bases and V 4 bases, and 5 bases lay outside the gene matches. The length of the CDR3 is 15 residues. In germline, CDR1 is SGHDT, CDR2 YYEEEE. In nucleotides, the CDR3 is TGTGCCAGCAGCCCAAGACAGGGGAACCAAGAGACCCAGTACTTC. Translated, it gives CASSPRQGNQETQYF. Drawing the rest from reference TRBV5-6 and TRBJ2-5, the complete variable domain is DAGVTQSPTHLIKTRGQQVTLRCSPKSGHDTVSWYQQALGQGPQFIFQYYEEEERQRGNFPDRFSGHQFPNYSSELNVNALLLGDSALYLCASSPRQGNQETQYFGPGTRLLVL.

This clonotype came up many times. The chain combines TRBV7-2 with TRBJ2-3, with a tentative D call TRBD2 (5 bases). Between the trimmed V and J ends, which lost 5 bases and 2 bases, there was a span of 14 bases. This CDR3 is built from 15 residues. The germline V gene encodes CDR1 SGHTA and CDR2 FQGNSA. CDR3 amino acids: CASSKAAANTDTQYF. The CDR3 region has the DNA TGTGCCAGCAGCAAAGCGGCGGCGAACACAGATACGCAGTATTTT. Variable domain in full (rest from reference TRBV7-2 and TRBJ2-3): GAGVSQSPSNKVTEKGKDVELRCDPISGHTALYWYRQSLGQGLEFLIYFQGNSAPDKSGLPSDRFSAERTGGSVSTLTIQRTQQEDSAVYLCASSKAAANTDTQYFGPGTRLTVL.

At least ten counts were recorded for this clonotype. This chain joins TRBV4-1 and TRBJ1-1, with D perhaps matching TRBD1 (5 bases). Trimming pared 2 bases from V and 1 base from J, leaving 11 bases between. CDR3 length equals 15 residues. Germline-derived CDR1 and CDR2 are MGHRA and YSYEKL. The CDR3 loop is CASSQTGRENTEAFF. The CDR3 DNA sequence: TGCGCCAGCAGCCAAACCGGCAGGGAGAACACTGAAGCTTTCTTT.

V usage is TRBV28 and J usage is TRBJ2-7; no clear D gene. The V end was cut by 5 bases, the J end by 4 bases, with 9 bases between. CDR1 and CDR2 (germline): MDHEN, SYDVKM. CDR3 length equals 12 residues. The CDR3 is CASSPYQYEQYF. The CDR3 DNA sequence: TGTGCCAGCAGTCCATACCAATACGAGCAGTACTTC.

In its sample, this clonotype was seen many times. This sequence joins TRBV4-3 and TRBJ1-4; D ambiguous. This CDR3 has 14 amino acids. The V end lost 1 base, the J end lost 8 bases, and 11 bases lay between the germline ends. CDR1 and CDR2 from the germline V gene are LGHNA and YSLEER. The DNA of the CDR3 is TGCGCCAGCAGCCAAGCTCTGGGGAGCGAAAAACTGTTTTTT. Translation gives CASSQALGSEKLFF.

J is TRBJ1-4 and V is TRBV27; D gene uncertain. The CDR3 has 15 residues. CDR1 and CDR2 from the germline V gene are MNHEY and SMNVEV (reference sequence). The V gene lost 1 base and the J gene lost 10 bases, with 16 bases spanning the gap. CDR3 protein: CASSLLAGFGGKLFF. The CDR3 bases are TGTGCCAGCAGTTTATTAGCCGGGTTTGGAGGAAAACTGTTTTTT.

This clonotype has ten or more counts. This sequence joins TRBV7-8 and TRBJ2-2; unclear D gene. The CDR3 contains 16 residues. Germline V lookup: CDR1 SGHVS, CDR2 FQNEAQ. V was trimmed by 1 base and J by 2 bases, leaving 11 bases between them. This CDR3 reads CASSLVPQINTGELFF. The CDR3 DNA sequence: TGTGCCAGCAGCTTAGTGCCACAGATAAACACCGGGGAGCTGTTTTTT.

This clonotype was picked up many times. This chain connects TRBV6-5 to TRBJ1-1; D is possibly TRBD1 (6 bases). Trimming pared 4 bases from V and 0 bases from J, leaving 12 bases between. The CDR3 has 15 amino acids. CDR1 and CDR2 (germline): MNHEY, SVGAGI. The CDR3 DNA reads TGTGCCAGCAGTTTGGACAGTCTCTTGAACACTGAAGCTTTCTTT. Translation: CASSLDSLLNTEAFF.

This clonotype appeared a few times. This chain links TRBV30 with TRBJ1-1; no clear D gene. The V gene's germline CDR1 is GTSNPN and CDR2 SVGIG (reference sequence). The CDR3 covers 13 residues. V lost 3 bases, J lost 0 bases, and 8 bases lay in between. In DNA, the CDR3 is TGTGCCTGGAGATTGATCATGAACACTGAAGCTTTCTTT. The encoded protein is CAWRLIMNTEAFF. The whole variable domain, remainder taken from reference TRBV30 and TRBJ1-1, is SQTIHQWPATLVQPVGSPLSLECTVEGTSNPNLYWYRQAAGRGLQLLFYSVGIGQISSEVPQNLSASRPQDRQFILSSKKLLLSDSGFYLCAWRLIMNTEAFFGQGTRLTVV.

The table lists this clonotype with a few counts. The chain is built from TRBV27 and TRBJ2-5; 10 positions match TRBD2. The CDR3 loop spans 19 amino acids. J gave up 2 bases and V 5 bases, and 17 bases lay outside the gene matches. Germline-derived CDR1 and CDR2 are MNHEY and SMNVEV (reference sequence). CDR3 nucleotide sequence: TGTGCCAGCAGTCCCATCGGTTTAGCGGGAGGTAGTCGGCAAGAGACCCAGTACTTC. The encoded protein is CASSPIGLAGGSRQETQYF.